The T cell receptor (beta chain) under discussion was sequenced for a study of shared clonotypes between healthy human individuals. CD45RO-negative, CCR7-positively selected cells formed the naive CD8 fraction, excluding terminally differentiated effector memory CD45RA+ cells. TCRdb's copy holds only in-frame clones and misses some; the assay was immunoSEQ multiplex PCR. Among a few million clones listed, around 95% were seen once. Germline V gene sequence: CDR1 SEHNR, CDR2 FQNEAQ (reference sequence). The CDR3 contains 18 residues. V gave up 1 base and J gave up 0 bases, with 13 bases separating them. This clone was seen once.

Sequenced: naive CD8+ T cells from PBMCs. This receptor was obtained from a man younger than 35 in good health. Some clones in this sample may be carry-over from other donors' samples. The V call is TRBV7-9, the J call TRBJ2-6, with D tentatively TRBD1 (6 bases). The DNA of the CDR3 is TGTGCCAGCAGCTTAGTAGGGACACCACTCTCTGGGGCCAACGTCCTGACTTTC. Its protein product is CASSLVGTPLSGANVLTF. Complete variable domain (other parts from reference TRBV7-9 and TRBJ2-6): DTGVSQNPRHKITKRGQNVTFRCDPISEHNRLYWYRQTLGQGPEFLTYFQNEAQLEKSRLLSDRFSAERPKGSFSTLEIQRTEQGDSAMYLCASSLVGTPLSGANVLTFGAGSRLTVL.